Here is one T cell receptor (beta chain) with its context. TCRdb's table, derived via immunoSEQ multiplex PCR, lists solely in-frame clones and lacks some. The repertoire holds tens of thousands of clones, with about four fifths as singletons. This entry belongs to a study of glioma-infiltrating T cells after dendritic cell vaccination. Study-level information: Three intradermal dendritic cell vaccine injections were given every two weeks.

Indicated time point: after dendritic cell vaccination, including at tumor progression/relapse. PBMC were collected before vaccination, two weeks after the third vaccination, and at progression. Trimming pared 4 bases from V and 6 bases from J, leaving 9 bases between. In germline, CDR1 is PRHDT, CDR2 FYEKMQ (reference sequence). This CDR3 is 12 amino acids long. This TCR derives from a human donor with glioblastoma. The sample was blood, taken after dendritic cell vaccination. The chain recombines TRBV13 with TRBJ1-2; D is perhaps TRBD1 (5 bases). CDR3 residues: CASSYPTDGYTF. The CDR3, as DNA: TGTGCCAGCAGCTACCCGACAGATGGCTACACCTTC.